Listed below are T cell receptor beta chains from one sample, sequenced in a study of CD8 T cells in ankylosing spondylitis. Via MiXCR, TCRdb re-called the 5' RACE reads, giving one row per CDR3 protein. The sample consists of approximately 260,000 distinct CDR3 sequences, roughly 18% of them appearing once. Material: blood, either unsorted or a sorted T cell fraction (not recorded which). The origin of the receptors is a male donor with ankylosing spondylitis or in good health (not recorded which). Both conserved end residues are part of each CDR3. Fields, in order: clone size, V gene, D gene, J gene, CDR3 protein, CDR3 DNA. A D gene is named only where the DNA matches it firmly. Clone sizes are given selectively: once, few, many, or a class where the clone is expanded.

NA	TRBV4-3	NA	TRBJ1-6	CASSQQRGLNSPLHF	TGCGCCAGCAGCCAACAGAGGGGTCTAAATTCACCCCTCCACTTT
few	TRBV6-2/TRBV6-3	NA	TRBJ2-3	CASSSGTYMGDTQYF	TGTGCCAGCAGCTCCGGGACATACATGGGGGATACGCAGTATTTT
many	TRBV7-8	NA	TRBJ2-5	CASSLATGYQETQYF	TGTGCCAGCAGCTTAGCCACAGGGTACCAAGAGACCCAGTACTTC
NA	TRBV29-1	TRBD1	TRBJ1-2	CSVVPGGGYGYTF	TGCAGCGTTGTACCAGGGGGCGGTTATGGCTACACCTTC
few	TRBV7-9	NA	TRBJ2-3	CASSLAASPNTDTQYF	TGTGCCAGCAGCTTAGCCGCTAGCCCCAACACAGATACGCAGTATTTT
NA	TRBV12-3/TRBV12-4	TRBD2	TRBJ2-7	CASSLTSGDYEQYF	TGTGCCAGCAGTTTAACTAGCGGGGATTACGAGCAGTACTTC
few	TRBV3-1	TRBD2	TRBJ2-7	CASSQASGSYEQYF	TGTGCCAGCAGCCAAGCTAGCGGCTCCTACGAGCAGTACTTC
few	TRBV6-1	TRBD2	TRBJ2-5	CASSEAPGLTIRETQYF	TGTGCCAGCAGTGAAGCACCGGGACTAACGATTCGCGAGACCCAGTACTTC
NA	TRBV28	NA	TRBJ2-7	CATSEGNYEQYF	TGTGCCACCAGTGAGGGTAACTACGAGCAGTACTTC
NA	TRBV7-9	TRBD1	TRBJ2-3	CASSFETGSTDTQYF	TGTGCCAGCAGCTTTGAGACAGGGAGCACAGATACGCAGTATTTT
NA	TRBV12-3/TRBV12-4	TRBD2	TRBJ2-5	CASRPPPGLGAGETQYF	TGTGCCAGCAGACCTCCCCCGGGACTAGGGGCCGGGGAGACCCAGTACTTC
many	TRBV20-1	TRBD2	TRBJ2-1	CSAAREGPRNEQFF	TGCAGTGCTGCTCGGGAGGGCCCTAGGAATGAGCAGTTCTTC
NA	TRBV29-1	NA	TRBJ2-7	CSVEDWESYEQYF	TGCAGCGTTGAAGATTGGGAAAGCTACGAGCAGTACTTC
NA	TRBV5-4	TRBD1	TRBJ2-5	CASSFEGQGFEETQYF	TGTGCCAGCAGCTTTGAAGGACAGGGGTTTGAAGAGACCCAGTACTTC
NA	TRBV5-6	TRBD2	TRBJ2-7	CASSLVPQAGDEANEQYF	TGTGCCAGCAGCTTGGTACCCCAAGCGGGAGATGAGGCCAACGAGCAGTACTTC
many	TRBV20-1	TRBD1	TRBJ2-7	CSAADRRSSYEQYF	TGCAGTGCTGCGGACAGGAGGAGCTCCTACGAGCAGTACTTC
NA	TRBV3-1	TRBD2	TRBJ2-1	CATCQDGRGGRGSYNEQFF	TGTGCCACCTGCCAAGATGGAAGAGGCGGGAGGGGGTCCTACAATGAGCAGTTCTTC
many	TRBV4-3	TRBD2	TRBJ2-7	CASSPSSGRDEQYF	TGCGCCAGCAGCCCCAGTAGCGGGAGAGATGAGCAGTACTTC
NA	TRBV29-1	TRBD1	TRBJ2-3	CSVETAGGLSDTQYF	TGCAGCGTTGAAACGGCAGGGGGCTTGTCAGATACGCAGTATTTT
NA	TRBV5-1	TRBD1	TRBJ2-7	CASQTGTGAYEQYF	TGCGCCAGCCAAACCGGGACAGGGGCCTACGAGCAGTACTTC
many	TRBV29-1	TRBD2	TRBJ2-7	CSVSSGGYEQYF	TGCAGCGTTTCTAGCGGGGGGTACGAGCAGTACTTC
few	TRBV12-3/TRBV12-4	TRBD1	TRBJ2-3	CASRPTGSTDTQYF	TGTGCCAGCAGACCGACAGGGAGCACAGATACGCAGTATTTT
NA	TRBV25-1	NA	TRBJ2-5	CASGGETQYF	TGTGCCAGCGGGGGAGAGACCCAGTACTTC
few	TRBV5-1	NA	TRBJ2-7	CASSFGYPMYEQYF	TGCGCCAGCAGCTTTGGATATCCAATGTATGAGCAGTACTTC
NA	TRBV29-1	NA	TRBJ2-1	CSVHRDGEQFF	TGCAGCGTTCACAGGGATGGTGAGCAGTTCTTC
NA	TRBV14	TRBD2	TRBJ2-1	CASSRPPAGGYNEQFF	TGTGCCAGCAGCCGCCCTCCAGCGGGAGGGTACAATGAGCAGTTCTTC
NA	TRBV7-9	TRBD2	TRBJ2-5	CASSFGASAGRGETQYF	TGTGCCAGCAGCTTCGGCGCCTCGGCAGGGAGGGGAGAGACCCAGTACTTC
few	TRBV12-3/TRBV12-4	TRBD1	TRBJ1-4	CASTDSGTGQTNEKLFF	TGTGCCAGCACAGATTCCGGGACAGGGCAAACTAATGAAAAACTGTTTTTT
few	TRBV7-2	TRBD2	TRBJ2-2	CASSLYREGSGELFF	TGTGCCAGCAGCTTATACCGGGAGGGGTCCGGGGAGCTGTTTTTT
NA	TRBV3-1	NA	TRBJ2-7	CASSERKGSGDEQYF	TGTGCCAGCAGCGAACGGAAAGGGAGTGGGGACGAGCAGTACTTC